This entry describes one T cell receptor (beta chain). This table comes from immunoSEQ multiplex PCR, and its TCRdb copy is limited to in-frame clones, with some not included. The repertoire holds more than 200,000 clones, with around 85% as singletons. The sample comes from a study of blood T cell repertoires in COVID-19. The CDR3 extends over 14 amino acids. Source material: peripheral blood. The sequence was obtained from a woman aged 40-49 years with active or convalescent COVID-19. The chain carries TRBV1 and TRBJ1-1. TRBV1 constitutes a pseudogene. As DNA, the CDR3 is TGCACCAGCGCCTGTGACGGGAAGAACACTGAAGCTTTCTTT. Translated: CTSACDGKNTEAFF.